Sequencing of this T cell receptor beta chain was carried out in a study of CD8+CD57+ T cells in acquired aplastic anemia. Study as a whole: The mean DNA yield obtained from sorted CD4+ and CD8+ cells came to 3 to 3.5 ug.

Details on this clonotype: Its target is unknown.

Individuals selected for sequencing had exhibited CD8+CD57+ cell expansion on flow cytometry. By the time of blood sampling, patients had still received no therapy. The CDR3 length is 13 residues. Germline loops: CDR1 SNHLY, CDR2 FYNNEI. The V gene lost 4 bases and the J gene lost 4 bases, with 10 bases spanning the gap. Using genomic DNA as the template, TCR beta VDJ and CDR3 profiling was carried out. TCRdb re-called the reads with MiXCR, one entry per CDR3 protein. The profile shows around 200,000 distinct CDR3 sequences, approximately 48% of them singletons. Findings and limits, study-wide: The study found no significant CD8+ Simpson's diversity difference between patients and controls. Patients and controls had in common 25 to 30 CD8+ CDR3 sequences.

The specimen sequenced was sorted CD4+, CD8+, or CD8+CD57+ T cells (not recorded which) from PBMCs. The V call is TRBV2, the J call TRBJ1-2, with D unclear. This TCR derives from a human donor with aplastic anemia. The CDR3 reads CASSVTVTYGYTF. The CDR3 DNA reads TGTGCCAGCAGTGTAACAGTCACCTATGGCTACACCTTC.